The rows below give T cell receptor beta chains drawn from one sample of a study of shared clonotypes between healthy human individuals. This table comes from immunoSEQ multiplex PCR, and its TCRdb copy is limited to in-frame clones, with some not included. The sample has around 500,000 clones, 70% to 80% seen once. Source material: PBMCs. The receptors come from a middle-aged woman in good health. Some clones in this sample may be carry-over from other donors' samples. Both conserved end residues are part of each CDR3. The order of the fields is J gene, clone size, D gene, CDR3 length, V gene, CDR3 DNA, CDR3 protein. D genes are given only for firm matches. Rows may omit the clone size; those that give it use once, few, many or a size class.

TRBJ1-5,-,-,14,TRBV15,TGTGCCACCAGCCAGGACAAGGAAAATCAGCCCCAGCATTTT,CATSQDKENQPQHF
TRBJ2-5,many,TRBD1,17,TRBV7-9,TGTGCCAGCAGCGAAGGACAGGGGTGGAGTTTAGGAGAGACCCAGTACTTC,CASSEGQGWSLGETQYF
TRBJ2-6,-,-,13,TRBV19,TGTGCCAGTAGTATAGGCAGGGCCAACGTCCTGACTTTC,CASSIGRANVLTF
TRBJ2-5,-,-,13,TRBV19,TGTGCCAGTAGCATGAGACAAGAAGAGACCCAGTACTTC,CASSMRQEETQYF
TRBJ2-5,-,TRBD2,18,TRBV9,TGTGCCAGCAGCGTAGGAGGATCGGCGGGAGACGTCCAAGAGACCCAGTACTTC,CASSVGGSAGDVQETQYF
TRBJ2-1,-,TRBD2,16,TRBV5-5,TGTGCCAGCAGCTTGGCGGCTAGCGGGAGGGCCTATGAGCAGTTCTTC,CASSLAASGRAYEQFF
TRBJ2-5,-,-,16,TRBV28,TGTGCCAGCAGACAGGGTTTCTCGGTTTCTAAAGAGACCCAGTACTTC,CASRQGFSVSKETQYF
TRBJ2-5,-,-,16,TRBV5-5,TGTGCCAGCAGCTTGGGGGCCTCTAGGGGCCAAGAGACCCAGTACTTC,CASSLGASRGQETQYF
TRBJ2-2,-,TRBD1,14,TRBV30,TGTGCCTGGGGGACAGGGAGGCGGACCGGGGAGCTGTTTTTT,CAWGTGRRTGELFF
TRBJ2-3,-,TRBD1,15,TRBV18,TGTGCCAGCTCACTGGACAGGGGAGGTACAGATACGCAGTATTTT,CASSLDRGGTDTQYF
TRBJ2-3,-,TRBD2,16,TRBV7-2,TGTGCCAGCAGCTTAGCGCCAGCGGGAGGTTCAGATACGCAGTATTTT,CASSLAPAGGSDTQYF
TRBJ2-3,-,TRBD2,16,TRBV7-3,TGTGCCAGCAGCGATGGACTAGCGGGGCCCCGGGATACGCAGTATTTT,CASSDGLAGPRDTQYF
TRBJ2-1,-,TRBD2,14,TRBV28,TGTGCCAGCAGTTTTGCGGGAGATCGCGGTGAGCAGTTCTTC,CASSFAGDRGEQFF
TRBJ2-2,-,-,15,TRBV2,TGTGCCAGCAGTGGAAGCAGTCATAGGGGCGGGGAGCTGTTTTTT,CASSGSSHRGGELFF
TRBJ2-2,-,TRBD1,15,TRBV5-1,TGCGCCAGTTCCCTTGACAGGGCGAACACCGGGGAGCTGTTTTTT,CASSLDRANTGELFF
TRBJ1-5,-,-,17,TRBV7-2,TGTGCCAGCAGCCCCCTCCCCTCTGGGGGAAGCAATCAGCCCCAGCATTTT,CASSPLPSGGSNQPQHF
TRBJ2-3,-,-,14,TRBV10-3,TGTGCCATCAAGGCTAGGGGTTGGACAGATACGCAGTATTTT,CAIKARGWTDTQYF
TRBJ2-7,-,TRBD1,13,TRBV5-1,TGCGCCAGCAGCGGGACAGGGATCAACGAGCAGTACTTC,CASSGTGINEQYF
TRBJ2-1,-,-,11,TRBV28,TGTGCCAGCAGTTTAGGGAGCGGGCAGTTCTTC,CASSLGSGQFF
TRBJ2-7,once,-,14,TRBV27,TGTGCCAGCAGTTCCAATTTGCGGACTTACGAGCAGTACTTC,CASSSNLRTYEQYF
TRBJ1-3,few,-,15,TRBV18,TGTGCCAGCTCACCCGCCGGGATCTCTGGAAACACCATATATTTT,CASSPAGISGNTIYF
TRBJ2-1,-,-,16,TRBV19,TGTGCCAGTAGTATAGATCGTGGAGGGGGCTACAATGAGCAGTTCTTC,CASSIDRGGGYNEQFF
TRBJ1-2,-,-,15,TRBV5-4,TGTGCCAGCAGCTTGGCGCGTCAGGGCAACTATGGCTACACCTTC,CASSLARQGNYGYTF
TRBJ2-4,-,-,16,TRBV7-9,TGTGCCAGCAGCTTAGGGGTGGGTCTAGCCAAAAACATTCAGTACTTC,CASSLGVGLAKNIQYF
TRBJ2-3,-,-,12,TRBV2,TGTGCCAGCAGCGCCTGGTCAGATACGCAGTATTTT,CASSAWSDTQYF
TRBJ2-7,-,-,15,TRBV4-2,TGTGCCAGCAGCCAAGAGCACCTGAGCTCCTACGAGCAGTACTTC,CASSQEHLSSYEQYF
TRBJ2-1,-,-,13,TRBV30,TGTGCCTGGAGTGTACGCCTAGCTAATGAGCAGTTCTTC,CAWSVRLANEQFF
TRBJ1-2,-,-,15,TRBV28,TGTGCCAGCAGTTTCCCGGGACTTACATTCGGCGGCTACACCTTC,CASSFPGLTFGGYTF
TRBJ1-2,-,-,13,TRBV18,TGTGCCAGCTCACCAGTGGGGGAGGATGGCTACACCTTC,CASSPVGEDGYTF
TRBJ2-7,-,TRBD2,15,TRBV5-1,TGCGCCAGCAGCTTCGTCGCGGGAGGGGCCTACGAGCAGTACTTC,CASSFVAGGAYEQYF
TRBJ2-5,-,-,14,TRBV29-1,TGCAGCGTTGAAAAACGCGGGGTCCGAGAGACCCAGTACTTC,CSVEKRGVRETQYF
TRBJ2-7,once,TRBD2,13,TRBV7-2,TGTGCCAGCAGCCGGGGACTAGCGAGCGAGCAGTACTTC,CASSRGLASEQYF
TRBJ2-7,-,-,14,TRBV5-4,TGTGCCAGCAGCTTGGGGGGGAGAGACCGCGAGCAGTACTTC,CASSLGGRDREQYF
TRBJ1-5,-,-,18,TRBV2,TGTGCCAGCAGTGAAAGGGGTCAGTCTTTTAACGTCAATCAGCCCCAGCATTTT,CASSERGQSFNVNQPQHF
TRBJ2-7,-,TRBD2,13,TRBV27,TGTGCCAGCAGTTCCTTAGCGGGAGCCGAGCAGTACTTC,CASSSLAGAEQYF
TRBJ1-1,-,TRBD1,13,TRBV14,TGTGCCAGCAGCCCGGGACAGGGGGCTGAGGCTTTCTTT,CASSPGQGAEAFF
TRBJ2-7,-,TRBD2,13,TRBV6-5,TGTGCCAGCCAACCGGGGACTACCACCGAGCAGTACTTC,CASQPGTTTEQYF
TRBJ2-7,-,-,13,TRBV10-3,TGTGCCATCAGGGAAGGACACTCCTACGAGCAGTACTTC,CAIREGHSYEQYF
TRBJ2-3,-,TRBD1,15,TRBV28,TGTGCCAGCAGTTTGGGAGGGACAGGGAGGGATACGCAGTATTTT,CASSLGGTGRDTQYF
TRBJ1-3,-,-,15,TRBV11-3,TGTGCCAGCAGCTTAGGACCGGAGACCTGGAACACCATATATTTT,CASSLGPETWNTIYF
TRBJ1-5,-,-,12,TRBV25-1,TGTGCCAGCAGTGACAGCAATCAGCCCCAGCATTTT,CASSDSNQPQHF
TRBJ1-6,-,TRBD1,14,TRBV7-9,TGTGCCAGCAGCAAAACAGGGGGCGCTTCACCCCTCCACTTT,CASSKTGGASPLHF
TRBJ2-2,-,TRBD1,15,TRBV5-4,TGTGCCAGCAGCCCGGGACAGGGAAACACCGGGGAGCTGTTTTTT,CASSPGQGNTGELFF
TRBJ1-1,-,TRBD1,14,TRBV14,TGTGCCAGCAGCCAGGGAGGGGGCGTTACTGAAGCTTTCTTT,CASSQGGGVTEAFF
TRBJ2-1,few,-,14,TRBV2,TGTGCCAGCGAAGGGGACCCATGGGACAATGAGCAGTTCTTC,CASEGDPWDNEQFF
TRBJ1-1,few,TRBD1,14,TRBV10-3,TGTGCCATCAGCCGAGACAGGGAAGCGGCTGAAGCTTTCTTT,CAISRDREAAEAFF
TRBJ1-2,-,-,14,TRBV11-2,TGTGCCAGCAGCTTAGTGAACTCCAACTATGGCTACACCTTC,CASSLVNSNYGYTF
TRBJ1-5,-,-,13,TRBV29-1,TGCAGCGTTGACGGGCAGAGCAATCAGCCCCAGCATTTT,CSVDGQSNQPQHF
TRBJ2-1,-,TRBD2,18,TRBV4-1,TGCGCCAGCAGCCGAGGACTAGCGGGAACCAGCTCCTACAATGAGCAGTTCTTC,CASSRGLAGTSSYNEQFF
TRBJ2-6,-,-,17,TRBV5-1,TGCGCCAGCAGCTTCACAGCCTCCTCTTCTGGGGCCAACGTCCTGACTTTC,CASSFTASSSGANVLTF
TRBJ2-5,-,TRBD1,16,TRBV5-1,TGCGCCAGCAGCTCGACAGGGAAGCCGCGCCAAGAGACCCAGTACTTC,CASSSTGKPRQETQYF
TRBJ2-7,-,-,13,TRBV28,TGTGCCAGCACCGAGGGGAATTCCTACGAGCAGTACTTC,CASTEGNSYEQYF
TRBJ2-7,-,TRBD2,15,TRBV28,TGTGCCAGCAGTTTGCCGCGGGAGTTGGGAAACGAGCAGTACTTC,CASSLPRELGNEQYF
TRBJ2-4,-,-,15,TRBV28,TGTGCCAGCAGTTCCTCGACGGACGCCAAAAACATTCAGTACTTC,CASSSSTDAKNIQYF